This T cell receptor (beta chain) was captured by sequencing in a study of blood T cells in healthy people across ages. Remarks on this clonotype: Its antigen is not identified.

Germline V gene sequence: CDR1 ENHRY, CDR2 SYGVKD. This CDR3 comprises 13 residues. V gave up 10 bases and J gave up 0 bases, with 10 bases separating them. Using a J-beta primer mix together with a sample-barcoded 5' primer, a second PCR was run for roughly 7 to 11 cycles. TCRdb re-called the 5' RACE reads through MiXCR, storing one row per CDR3 protein. The sample has more than 750,000 distinct CDR3 sequences, 25% to 35% seen once. Findings and caveats of the study: What prevented conclusive comparison of naive and antigen-experienced cells was that PBMCs were unsorted.

The same sample was also used in a study of T cells of mothers and their children. Per that paper: Extraction yielded RNA that went, in full, into cDNA synthesis at around 1.6 ug per 15 ul.

Sequenced: blood. The origin of this receptor is a woman in her thirties or forties in good health. The chain joins TRBV10-3 to TRBJ1-3, with a possible D match to TRBD1 (5 bases). The CDR3 nucleotides are TGTGCCAGCGAGGGGAACTCTGGAAACACCATATATTTT. This sequence encodes CASEGNSGNTIYF.